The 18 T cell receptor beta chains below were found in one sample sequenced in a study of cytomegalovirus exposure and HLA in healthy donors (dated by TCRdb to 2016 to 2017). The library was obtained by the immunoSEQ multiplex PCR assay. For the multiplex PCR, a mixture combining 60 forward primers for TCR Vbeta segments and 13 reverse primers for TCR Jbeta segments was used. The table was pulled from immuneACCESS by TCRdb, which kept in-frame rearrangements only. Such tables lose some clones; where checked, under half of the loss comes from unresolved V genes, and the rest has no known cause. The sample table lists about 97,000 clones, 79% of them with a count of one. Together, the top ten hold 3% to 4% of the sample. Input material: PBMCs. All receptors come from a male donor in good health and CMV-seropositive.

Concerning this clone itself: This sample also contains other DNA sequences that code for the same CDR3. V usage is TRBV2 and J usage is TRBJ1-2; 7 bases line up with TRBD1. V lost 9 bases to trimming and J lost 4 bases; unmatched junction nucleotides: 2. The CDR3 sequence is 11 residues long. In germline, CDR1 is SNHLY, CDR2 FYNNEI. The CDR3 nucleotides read TGTGCCAGTAGACAGGGCTATGGCTACACCTTC. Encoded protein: CASRQGYGYTF.

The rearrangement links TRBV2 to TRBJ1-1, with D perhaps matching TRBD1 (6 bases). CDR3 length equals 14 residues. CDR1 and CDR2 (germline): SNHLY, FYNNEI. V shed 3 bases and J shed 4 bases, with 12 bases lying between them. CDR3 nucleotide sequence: TGTGCCAGCAGTGAGGCGGGGGCCCCCACTGAAGCTTTCTTT. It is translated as CASSEAGAPTEAFF.

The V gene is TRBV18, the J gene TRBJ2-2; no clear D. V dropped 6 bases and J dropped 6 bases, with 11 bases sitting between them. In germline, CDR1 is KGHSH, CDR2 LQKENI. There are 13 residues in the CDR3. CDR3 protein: CASSRREAGELFF. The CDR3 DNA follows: TGTGCCAGCTCCAGACGAGAGGCCGGGGAGCTGTTTTTT.

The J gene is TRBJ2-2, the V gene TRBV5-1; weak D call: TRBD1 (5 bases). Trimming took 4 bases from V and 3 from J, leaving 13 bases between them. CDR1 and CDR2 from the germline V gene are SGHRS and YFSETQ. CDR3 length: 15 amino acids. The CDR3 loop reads CASSPRGRDTGELFF. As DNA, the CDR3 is TGCGCCAGCAGCCCTAGGGGCCGGGACACCGGGGAGCTGTTTTTT.

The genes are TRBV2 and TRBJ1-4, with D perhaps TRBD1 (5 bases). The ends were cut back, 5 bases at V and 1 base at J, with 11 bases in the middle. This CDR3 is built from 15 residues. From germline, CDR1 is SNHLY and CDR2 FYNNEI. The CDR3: CASSITGVTNEKLFF. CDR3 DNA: TGTGCCAGCAGTATTACGGGGGTAACTAATGAAAAACTGTTTTTT.

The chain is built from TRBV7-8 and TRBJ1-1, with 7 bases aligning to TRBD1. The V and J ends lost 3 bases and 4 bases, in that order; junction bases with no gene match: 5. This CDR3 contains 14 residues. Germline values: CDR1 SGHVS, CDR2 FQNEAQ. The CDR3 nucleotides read TGTGCCAGCAGCTTCGACAGGGTCTCCACTGAAGCTTTCTTT. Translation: CASSFDRVSTEAFF.

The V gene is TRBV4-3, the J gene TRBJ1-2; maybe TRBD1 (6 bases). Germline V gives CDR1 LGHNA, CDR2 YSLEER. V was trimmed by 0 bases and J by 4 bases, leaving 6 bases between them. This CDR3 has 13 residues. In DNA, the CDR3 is TGCGCCAGCAGCCAAGAGGGGGCCTATGGCTACACCTTC. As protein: CASSQEGAYGYTF.

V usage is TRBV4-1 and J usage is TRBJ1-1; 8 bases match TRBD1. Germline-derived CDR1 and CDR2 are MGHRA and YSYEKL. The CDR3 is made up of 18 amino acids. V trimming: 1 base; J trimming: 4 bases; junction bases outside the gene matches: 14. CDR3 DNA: TGCGCCAGCAGCCAAGTGCCCCGGACAGGGAGTAGGGGCACTGAAGCTTTCTTT. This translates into CASSQVPRTGSRGTEAFF.

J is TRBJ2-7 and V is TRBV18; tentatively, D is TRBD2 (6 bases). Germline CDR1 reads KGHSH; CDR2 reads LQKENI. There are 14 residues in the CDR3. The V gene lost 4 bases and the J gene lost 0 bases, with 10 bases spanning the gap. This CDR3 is CASSRGGDSYEQYF. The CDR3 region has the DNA TGTGCCAGCTCACGAGGAGGGGACTCCTACGAGCAGTACTTC.

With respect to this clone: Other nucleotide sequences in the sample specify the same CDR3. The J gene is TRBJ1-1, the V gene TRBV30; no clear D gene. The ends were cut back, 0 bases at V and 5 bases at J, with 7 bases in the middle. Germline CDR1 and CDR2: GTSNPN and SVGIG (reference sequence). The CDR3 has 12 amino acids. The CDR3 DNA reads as TGTGCCTGGAGTGTAACCGGGACTGAAGCTTTCTTT. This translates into CAWSVTGTEAFF.

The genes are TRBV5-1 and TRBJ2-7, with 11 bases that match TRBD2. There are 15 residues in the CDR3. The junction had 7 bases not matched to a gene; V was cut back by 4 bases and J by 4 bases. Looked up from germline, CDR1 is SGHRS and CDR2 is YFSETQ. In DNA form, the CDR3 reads TGCGCCAGCAGCCCTGGAGGGACTAGCGGATACGAGCAGTACTTC. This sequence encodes CASSPGGTSGYEQYF.

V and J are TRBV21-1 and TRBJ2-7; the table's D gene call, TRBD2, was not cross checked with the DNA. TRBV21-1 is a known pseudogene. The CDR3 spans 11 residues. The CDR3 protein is CASSEGDEQYF. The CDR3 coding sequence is TGTGCCAGCAGCGAGGGTGACGAGCAGTACTTC.

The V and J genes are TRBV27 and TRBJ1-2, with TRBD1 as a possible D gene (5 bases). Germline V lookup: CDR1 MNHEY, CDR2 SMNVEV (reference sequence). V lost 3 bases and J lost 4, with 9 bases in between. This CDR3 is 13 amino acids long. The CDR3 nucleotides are TGTGCCAGCAGTTTGGGAGGGACCTATGGCTACACCTTC. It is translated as CASSLGGTYGYTF.

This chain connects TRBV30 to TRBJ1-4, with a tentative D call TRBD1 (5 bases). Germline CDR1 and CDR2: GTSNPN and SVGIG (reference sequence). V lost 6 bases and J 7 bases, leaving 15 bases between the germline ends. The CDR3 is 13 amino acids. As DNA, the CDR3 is TGTGCCTGTTCTAACGGGGGGGGTGAAAAACTGTTTTTT. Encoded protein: CACSNGGGEKLFF.

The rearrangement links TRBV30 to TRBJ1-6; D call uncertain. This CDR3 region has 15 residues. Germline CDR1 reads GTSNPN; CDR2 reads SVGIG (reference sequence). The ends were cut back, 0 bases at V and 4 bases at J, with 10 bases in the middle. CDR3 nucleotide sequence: TGTGCCTGGAGTGTGTCGCAGATTTATAATTCACCCCTCCACTTT. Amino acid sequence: CAWSVSQIYNSPLHF.

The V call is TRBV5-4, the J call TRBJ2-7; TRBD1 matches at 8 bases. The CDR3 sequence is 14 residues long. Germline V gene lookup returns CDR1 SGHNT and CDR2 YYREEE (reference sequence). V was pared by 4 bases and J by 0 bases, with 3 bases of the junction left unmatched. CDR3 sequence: CASSRDRISYEQYF. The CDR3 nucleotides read TGTGCCAGCAGCCGGGACAGGATCTCCTACGAGCAGTACTTC.

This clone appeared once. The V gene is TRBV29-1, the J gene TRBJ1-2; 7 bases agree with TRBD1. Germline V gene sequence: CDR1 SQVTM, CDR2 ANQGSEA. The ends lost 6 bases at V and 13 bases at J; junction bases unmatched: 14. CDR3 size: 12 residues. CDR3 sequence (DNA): TGCAGCGTCAACGAGCCGGACAGGTGGTCCACCTTC. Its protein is CSVNEPDRWSTF.

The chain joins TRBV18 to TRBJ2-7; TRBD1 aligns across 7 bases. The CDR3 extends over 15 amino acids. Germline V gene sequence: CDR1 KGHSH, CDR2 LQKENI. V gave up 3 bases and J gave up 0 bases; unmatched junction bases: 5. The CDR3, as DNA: TGTGCCAGCTCACCGTTACAGGGGAGCTCCTACGAGCAGTACTTC. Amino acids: CASSPLQGSSYEQYF. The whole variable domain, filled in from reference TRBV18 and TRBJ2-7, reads NAGVMQNPRHLVRRRGQEARLRCSPMKGHSHVYWYRQLPEEGLKFMVYLQKENIIDESGMPKERFSAEFPKEGPSILRIQQVVRGDSAAYFCASSPLQGSSYEQYFGPGTRLTVT.